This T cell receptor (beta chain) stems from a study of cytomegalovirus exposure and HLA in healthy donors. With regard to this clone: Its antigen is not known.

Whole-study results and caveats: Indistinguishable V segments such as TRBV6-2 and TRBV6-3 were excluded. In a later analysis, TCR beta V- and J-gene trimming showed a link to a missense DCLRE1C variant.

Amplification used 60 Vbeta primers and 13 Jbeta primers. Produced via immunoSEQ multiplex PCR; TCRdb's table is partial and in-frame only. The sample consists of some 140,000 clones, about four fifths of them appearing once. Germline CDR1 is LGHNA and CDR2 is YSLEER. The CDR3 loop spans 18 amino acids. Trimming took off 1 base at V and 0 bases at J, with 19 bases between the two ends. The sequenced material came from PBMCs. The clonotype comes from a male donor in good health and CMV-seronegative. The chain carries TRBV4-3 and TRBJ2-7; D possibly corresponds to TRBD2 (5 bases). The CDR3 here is CASSQGTFTSSSSYEQYF. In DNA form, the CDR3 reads TGCGCCAGCAGCCAAGGGACTTTTACCTCCTCAAGCTCCTACGAGCAGTACTTC.